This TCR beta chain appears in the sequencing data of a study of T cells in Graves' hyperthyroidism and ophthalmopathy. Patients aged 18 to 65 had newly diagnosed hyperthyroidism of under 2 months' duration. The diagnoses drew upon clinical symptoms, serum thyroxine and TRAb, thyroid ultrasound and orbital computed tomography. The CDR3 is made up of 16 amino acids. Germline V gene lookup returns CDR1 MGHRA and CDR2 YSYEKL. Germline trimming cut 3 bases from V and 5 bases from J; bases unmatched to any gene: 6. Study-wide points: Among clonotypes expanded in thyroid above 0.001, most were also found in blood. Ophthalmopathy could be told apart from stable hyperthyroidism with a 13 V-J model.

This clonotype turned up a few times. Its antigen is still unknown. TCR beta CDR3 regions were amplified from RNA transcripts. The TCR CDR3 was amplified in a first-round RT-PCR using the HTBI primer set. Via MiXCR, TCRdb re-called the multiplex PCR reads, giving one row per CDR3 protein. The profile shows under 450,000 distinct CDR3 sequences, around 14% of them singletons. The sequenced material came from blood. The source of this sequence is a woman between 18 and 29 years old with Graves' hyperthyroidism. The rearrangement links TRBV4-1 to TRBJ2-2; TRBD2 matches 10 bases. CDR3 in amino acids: CASSHAGTSVTGELFF. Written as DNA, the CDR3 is TGCGCCAGCAGCCACGCCGGGACTAGCGTGACCGGGGAGCTGTTTTTT.